This T cell receptor (beta chain) stems from a study of T cells in Graves' hyperthyroidism and ophthalmopathy. This clonotype was counted many times. Germline CDR1 and CDR2: DFQATT and SNEGSKA (reference sequence). The V gene lost 3 bases and the J gene lost 5 bases, with 14 bases spanning the gap. This CDR3 spans 14 amino acids. RNA transcripts provided the source from which TCR beta CDR3 regions were amplified. The HTBI primer set drove a first-round RT-PCR of the TCR CDR3. TCRdb used MiXCR to reprocess the multiplex PCR reads, holding one entry per CDR3 protein. The table shows some 760,000 distinct CDR3 sequences, with less than 15% occurring only once.

V is TRBV20-1 and J is TRBJ1-5, with D tentatively TRBD1 (6 bases). This clonotype was obtained from a young woman with Graves' hyperthyroidism. Sequenced material: blood. The CDR3 spells CSARGALTDQPQHF. The DNA for the CDR3 is TGCAGTGCTAGGGGGGCCCTGACAGATCAGCCCCAGCATTTT.